This T cell receptor (beta chain) comes out of a study of blood T cell repertoires in COVID-19. At the level of the study: Italy, Spain and the United States were the sources of the convalescent and acute COVID-19 samples. From T cells, B-cell-depleted T cells, or PBMCs came the material, which was cDNA or gDNA.

Original handling: Quantification of nucleated cells was approximated via reference gene primer amplification. Clones were sequenced by immunoSEQ multiplex PCR, and TCRdb holds only the in-frame ones, with some missing. The DNA gave D and trimming, while V, J and clone size come from that table. The repertoire has some 83,000 clones, 81% of them found once; the top ten carry about 45%. The germline CDR1 and CDR2 sequences are KGHSH and LQKENI. There are 14 residues in the CDR3. V lost 2 bases, J lost 2 bases, and 10 bases lay in between. This rearrangement joins TRBV18 to TRBJ2-7; unclear D gene. The sample was peripheral blood. This receptor was taken from a man older than 75 with acute or convalescent COVID-19. The CDR3 loop is CASSPGGSAYEQYF. In DNA form, the CDR3 reads TGTGCCAGCTCACCAGGCGGATCGGCCTACGAGCAGTACTTC.